This T cell receptor (beta chain) was sequenced for a study of shared clonotypes between healthy human individuals. This clone was observed a handful of times. The antigen remains undetermined. General observations from the study: The study found roughly 5% of naive CD4 clonotypes shared across a few donors. Naive subsets generally had larger estimated richness than memory subsets.

The naive CD8 subset, CD45RO-negative cells positively selected for CCR7, excluded terminally differentiated effector memory CD45RA+ cells. Nashville, Tennessee was home to all donors, who were Caucasian adults. Here immunoSEQ multiplex PCR was the method, and the copy in TCRdb shows in-frame clones only, minus some. The table shows about 650,000 clones, with around 95% occurring only once. The sequenced material came from naive CD8+ T cells sorted from blood. This TCR was sampled from a woman in her 30s in good health.

CDR3 in amino acids: CAISEMGGNEAFF. The CDR3, as DNA: TGTGCCATCAGTGAGATGGGAGGAAATGAAGCTTTCTTT. The rearrangement joins TRBV10-3 to TRBJ1-1; D not certain. The V end was cut by 2 bases, the J end by 7 bases, with 11 bases between. This CDR3 comprises 13 residues. Germline V gene sequence: CDR1 ENHRY, CDR2 SYGVKD.